Following are 7 T cell receptor beta chains from one sample sequenced in a study of blood T cell repertoires in COVID-19. TCRdb keeps only in-frame clones here, not all; method: immunoSEQ multiplex PCR. The sample consists of around 160,000 clones, approximately 90% of them appearing once. Source material: peripheral blood. Source of these receptors: a man aged 18 to 29 with acute or convalescent COVID-19.

The V gene is TRBV9, the J gene TRBJ1-3; TRBD1 aligns across 9 bases. The CDR3 loop spans 17 amino acids. V dropped 4 bases and J dropped 2; count of bases not matched to a gene: 10. Germline values: CDR1 SGDLS, CDR2 YYNGEE. The CDR3 DNA sequence: TGTGCCAGCAGCTTACACTCCGGGACAGGGACTGGAAACACCATATATTTT. Translated: CASSLHSGTGTGNTIYF.

The genes are TRBV7-8 and TRBJ2-2; 7 positions match TRBD1. The J segment lost 2 bases and the V segment lost 7 bases, leaving 4 bases of the junction unmatched. Germline lookup yields CDR1 SGHVS and CDR2 FQNEAQ. This CDR3 region has 14 residues. DNA for the CDR3: TGTGCCAGCATTGCAGGGGGTAACACCGGGGAGCTGTTTTTT. Protein: CASIAGGNTGELFF.

CDR3 loop: CASSLDLNTEAFF. In nucleotides, the CDR3 is TGTGCCAGCAGCTTGGACTTGAACACTGAAGCTTTCTTT. The chain recombines TRBV5-4 with TRBJ1-1; D not resolved. V shed 0 bases and J shed 0 bases, with 3 bases lying between them. The CDR3 spans 13 residues. Germline values: CDR1 SGHNT, CDR2 YYREEE (reference sequence). The full variable domain, its missing parts supplied by reference TRBV5-4 and TRBJ1-1, is ETGVTQSPTHLIKTRGQQVTLRCSSQSGHNTVSWYQQALGQGPQFIFQYYREEENGRGNFPPRFSGLQFPNYSSELNVNALELDDSALYLCASSLDLNTEAFFGQGTRLTVV.

This rearrangement joins TRBV6-6 to TRBJ2-7; perhaps TRBD2 as D (6 bases). This CDR3 is 13 amino acids long. V dropped 3 bases and J dropped 5 bases, with 11 bases sitting between them. Germline V CDR1 and CDR2: MNHNY, SVGAGI (reference sequence). The CDR3 region has the DNA TGTGCCAGCAGTTATACGGGAGAGAACGAGCAGTACTTC. Residues: CASSYTGENEQYF.

The chain is built from TRBV18 and TRBJ2-5, with 9 bases lining up with TRBD1. Germline CDR1 KGHSH, CDR2 LQKENI. Unmatched junction bases numbered 9, after V lost 2 bases and J lost 5 bases. This CDR3 is built from 16 residues. The CDR3 DNA is TGTGCCAGCTCACCAGTGGACAGGGGACTACGGGAGACCCAGTACTTC. Translated: CASSPVDRGLRETQYF.

This chain uses TRBV6-2 or TRBV6-3 with TRBJ1-1, with TRBD1 identical over 11 bases. The V segment lost 0 bases and the J segment 6 bases; nucleotides outside the gene matches: 6. Germline V CDR1 and CDR2: MNHEY, SVGEGT. CDR3 size: 16 residues. CDR3 protein: CASSYSGQGAKSEAFF. Here the CDR3 DNA reads TGTGCCAGCAGTTACTCCGGACAGGGGGCGAAGTCTGAAGCTTTCTTT.

V is TRBV19 and J is TRBJ2-2; D is undetermined. Between the trimmed V and J ends, which lost 2 bases and 1 base, there was a span of 2 bases. CDR1 LNHDA and CDR2 SQIVND come from the germline V gene (reference sequence). The CDR3 runs to 13 residues. CDR3 sequence reads: CASSILNTGELFF. The CDR3 DNA reads as TGTGCCAGTAGTATACTGAACACCGGGGAGCTGTTTTTT.